This entry lists 9 T cell receptor beta chains sequenced from one sample in a study of response to subunit inactivated influenza vaccine. MiXCR was run by TCRdb on the RT-PCR reads, yielding one entry per CDR3 protein. Of hundreds of thousands of distinct CDR3 sequences listed, 9.5% to 12% were seen once; the top ten hold about 12%. The source material was PBMCs from blood, sampled 45 days after vaccination. The receptors come from a man aged 45 to 65 who received an inactivated influenza vaccine.

This clonotype was picked up a small number of times. This chain links TRBV28 with TRBJ2-7, with D perhaps TRBD1 (7 bases). Germline V CDR1 and CDR2: MDHEN, SYDVKM. Trimming took off 6 bases at V and 0 bases at J, with 9 bases between the two ends. This CDR3 is built from 13 residues. The CDR3 bases are TGTGCCAGCAGCAGGGGGGACTCCTACGAGCAGTACTTC. This encodes CASSRGDSYEQYF.

V usage is TRBV12-3 or TRBV12-4 and J usage is TRBJ1-5, with 8 bases fitting TRBD1. CDR3 length: 13 residues. With 5 bases clipped from V and 7 bases from J, the junction kept 4 bases outside the gene matches. Here the CDR3 DNA reads TGTGCCAGCAGTGGACAGGGACACCAGCCCCAGCATTTT. Translated: CASSGQGHQPQHF.

This clonotype has a handful of counts. The genes are TRBV4-3 and TRBJ2-3; D may be TRBD2 (6 bases). This CDR3 region has 16 residues. Trimming removed 0 bases at V and 2 bases at J, with 12 bases between. CDR1 is LGHNA, CDR2 YSLEER, per germline. CDR3 coding DNA: TGCGCCAGCAGCCAAGACTTACGGGAGTTCACAGATACGCAGTATTTT. The encoded protein is CASSQDLREFTDTQYF.

Ten or more counts support this clonotype. The chain carries TRBV15 and TRBJ2-1; D might be TRBD1 (6 bases). Trimming took off 3 bases at V and 9 bases at J, with 12 bases between the two ends. The CDR3 length is 13 residues. Germline-derived CDR1 and CDR2 are LNHNV and YYDKDF (reference sequence). The CDR3 is CATSSPIGGEQFF. In DNA, the CDR3 is TGTGCCACCAGCAGCCCAATAGGGGGTGAGCAGTTCTTC.

This rearrangement joins TRBV5-1 to TRBJ2-7; D tentatively reads TRBD1 or TRBD2 (6 bases each). This CDR3 region has 11 residues. Per germline, CDR1 SGHRS and CDR2 YFSETQ. The CDR3 region is CAGGDTYEQYF. The CDR3 bases are TGCGCGGGGGGCGACACCTACGAGCAGTACTTC.

This clonotype was counted a few times. The chain carries TRBV10-3 and TRBJ2-1, with TRBD2 matching 7 bases. V lost 2 bases, J lost 5 bases, and 9 bases stayed unmatched. CDR1 and CDR2 (germline): ENHRY, SYGVKD. The CDR3 runs to 16 residues. The CDR3 DNA reads as TGTGCCATCAGTGAGCGGGGAGGGAGACCTAACAATGAGCAGTTCTTC. Protein product: CAISERGGRPNNEQFF.

The chain employs TRBV12-3 or TRBV12-4 and TRBJ2-7; D is unresolved. This CDR3 region has 13 residues. V dropped 6 bases and J dropped 3 bases, with 12 bases sitting between them. CDR3 region: CASSSDTYYEQYF. The DNA for the CDR3 is TGTGCCAGCAGCTCAGACACCTACTACGAGCAGTACTTC.

V is TRBV9 and J is TRBJ2-1; 10 positions agree with TRBD2. This CDR3 has 18 residues. Germline trimming cut 4 bases from V and 2 bases from J; bases unmatched to any gene: 12. Germline V gives CDR1 SGDLS, CDR2 YYNGEE. Here the CDR3 DNA reads TGTGCCAGCAGCTCCAGGTCAGGACTAGCGGCTCCCTACAATGAGCAGTTCTTC. It codes for CASSSRSGLAAPYNEQFF.

Many counts were recorded for this clonotype. The chain is built from TRBV20-1 and TRBJ1-2; D not resolved. The CDR3 spans 13 residues. Trimming left V 0 bases short and J 8 bases short, with 13 bases between. Germline CDR1 and CDR2: DFQATT and SNEGSKA (reference sequence). The DNA of the CDR3 is TGCAGTGCTAGAGAGGCCAGCTTCCAGGGCTACACCTTC. This gives the protein CSAREASFQGYTF.